The rows below give T cell receptor beta chains drawn from one sample of a study of T cells in Graves' hyperthyroidism and ophthalmopathy. TCRdb re-derived calls from the multiplex PCR reads in MiXCR, one entry per CDR3 protein. The sample lists about 660,000 distinct CDR3 sequences; about 45% were seen once. Sequenced material: peripheral blood or thyroid tissue (not recorded which). These receptors originate from an adult man with Graves' disease, either hyperthyroidism or ophthalmopathy (not recorded which). Both conserved end residues are part of each CDR3. A D gene is named only where the DNA matches it firmly. Rows give clone size only sometimes, using once, few, many, or a class for an expanded clone.

V	D	length	size	CDR3
TRBV5-1	NA	13	many	CASSLGLDQPQHF
TRBV29-1	TRBD2	13	many	CSVQLAGSYEQYF
TRBV7-8	NA	15	NA	CASSLKGGRESPLHF
TRBV20-1	TRBD1	13	NA	CSARGTGVEKLFF
TRBV7-7	TRBD2	17	many	CASTRLAGGLGQETQYF
TRBV4-1	NA	15	NA	CASSQELGSSYEQYF
TRBV29-1	NA	11	NA	CSVGGSQPQHF
TRBV7-9	NA	13	few	CASSLGPPVEAFF
TRBV25-1	TRBD1	15	few	CASSPRDRAPETQYF
TRBV9	NA	15	NA	CASSPEGNPNYGYTF
TRBV2	NA	12	NA	CARGQMDQPQHF
TRBV6-4	NA	14	NA	CASSETTGSYEQYF
TRBV25-1	NA	14	NA	CASSEGGSPYGYTF
TRBV10-3	NA	11	once	CAIRGDDGYTF
TRBV20-1	TRBD2	15	many	CSVAGGTSGVYEQYF
TRBV13	TRBD2	15	few	CASAAGTSGRVEQYF
TRBV20-1	NA	13	NA	CSASRVRVHGYTF
TRBV5-8	NA	13	many	CASSITGGYGYTF
TRBV29-1	TRBD1	14	few	CSVAPGQGYSEAFF
TRBV29-1	NA	12	NA	CSSDGRGETQYF
TRBV10-2	TRBD1	16	many	CASSESGGGEDYGYTF
TRBV10-3	NA	14	few	CASGLYGRQETQYF
TRBV15	TRBD2	18	NA	CATSRDRRLAGGGGEQYF
TRBV7-9	TRBD2	14	NA	CASRGGNPGYEQYF
TRBV20-1	NA	15	many	CSARARYTYQETQYF
TRBV29-1	NA	12	NA	CSVETGFGGYTF
TRBV2	TRBD1	16	few	CASSYFPGQGGSPLHF
TRBV7-9	NA	18	NA	CASSLAGVMDGYTGELFF
TRBV6-6	TRBD1	11	few	CASTGGYEQYF
TRBV7-9	NA	10	NA	CASKDSEAFF
TRBV5-1	NA	16	few	CASSWVGTGNTGELFF
TRBV7-9	NA	16	many	CASSSANHGQQETQYF
TRBV7-2	NA	15	NA	CASSWGPTYNSPLHF
TRBV7-2	TRBD2	16	few	CASSLGAGGLQETQYF
TRBV5-1	NA	14	NA	CASSLMDSSYEQYF
TRBV11-1	TRBD1	17	once	CASSLAGLTGGESPLHF
TRBV5-1	NA	16	NA	CASSLKTADSGNTIYF
TRBV7-2	NA	16	few	CASSLGSAGISYEQYF
TRBV9	NA	13	NA	CASSGGVGNTIYF
TRBV25-1	NA	15	many	CASSIGPILSYEQYF
TRBV12-3/TRBV12-4	TRBD1	17	NA	CASSFIRDRGSETEAFF
TRBV20-1	TRBD1	13	NA	CSATPGQSYEQYF
TRBV6-6	TRBD1	15	NA	CASSYRGQEAYEQYF
TRBV10-2	NA	15	many	CASSESSVGGETQYF
TRBV7-8	NA	15	NA	CASSLAPGAGSPLHF
TRBV25-1	TRBD1	15	NA	CASGTGASWYTEAFF
TRBV29-1	TRBD1	14	NA	CSSDGGQGFGGYTF
TRBV29-1	TRBD1	16	NA	CSVRSDRGGLGETQYF
TRBV10-2	TRBD1	14	NA	CASTGATGGSPLHF
TRBV7-6	NA	14	many	CASSSTAGANVLTF
TRBV6-1	TRBD1	14	NA	CASLRDRAAGELFF
TRBV29-1	NA	16	NA	CSLSHLIDSGANVLTF
TRBV19	NA	14	NA	CASRLDRNNSPLHF
TRBV29-1	TRBD1	12	NA	CSSGGVSTEAFF